The clone carrying this TCR beta chain was detected many times. The junction and the germline gene differ at one end; a read error may be behind it. Germline V lookup: CDR1 SNHLY, CDR2 FYNNEI. The CDR3 totals 11 residues. This sample is drawn from a study of HIV-infected children after antiretroviral therapy interruption. A 3' RACE protocol on RNA, with unique molecular identifiers, produced the TCR library. Each CDR3 protein gets one entry after TCRdb re-called the 3' RACE reads with MiXCR. The sample holds about 46,000 distinct CDR3 sequences; roughly 4% are singletons and the top ten take 0.7%. Treatment defined: PENTA 11 planned treatment interruption arm or continuous ART arm.

This receptor was identified in a pool of human donors with HIV. The J gene is TRBJ2-1, the V gene TRBV2; D unresolved. This specimen consisted of CD45RA+ CD4+ T cells from PBMCs, pooled from several time points, obtained from a donor given antiretroviral therapy, either interrupted or continuous. Documented subset: naive CD4+ CD45RA+ CD45RO- T cells. The DNA for the CDR3 is TGTGCCAGCAGGGAAGTTGGCGAGCAGTTCTTC. Protein product: CASREVGEQFF.